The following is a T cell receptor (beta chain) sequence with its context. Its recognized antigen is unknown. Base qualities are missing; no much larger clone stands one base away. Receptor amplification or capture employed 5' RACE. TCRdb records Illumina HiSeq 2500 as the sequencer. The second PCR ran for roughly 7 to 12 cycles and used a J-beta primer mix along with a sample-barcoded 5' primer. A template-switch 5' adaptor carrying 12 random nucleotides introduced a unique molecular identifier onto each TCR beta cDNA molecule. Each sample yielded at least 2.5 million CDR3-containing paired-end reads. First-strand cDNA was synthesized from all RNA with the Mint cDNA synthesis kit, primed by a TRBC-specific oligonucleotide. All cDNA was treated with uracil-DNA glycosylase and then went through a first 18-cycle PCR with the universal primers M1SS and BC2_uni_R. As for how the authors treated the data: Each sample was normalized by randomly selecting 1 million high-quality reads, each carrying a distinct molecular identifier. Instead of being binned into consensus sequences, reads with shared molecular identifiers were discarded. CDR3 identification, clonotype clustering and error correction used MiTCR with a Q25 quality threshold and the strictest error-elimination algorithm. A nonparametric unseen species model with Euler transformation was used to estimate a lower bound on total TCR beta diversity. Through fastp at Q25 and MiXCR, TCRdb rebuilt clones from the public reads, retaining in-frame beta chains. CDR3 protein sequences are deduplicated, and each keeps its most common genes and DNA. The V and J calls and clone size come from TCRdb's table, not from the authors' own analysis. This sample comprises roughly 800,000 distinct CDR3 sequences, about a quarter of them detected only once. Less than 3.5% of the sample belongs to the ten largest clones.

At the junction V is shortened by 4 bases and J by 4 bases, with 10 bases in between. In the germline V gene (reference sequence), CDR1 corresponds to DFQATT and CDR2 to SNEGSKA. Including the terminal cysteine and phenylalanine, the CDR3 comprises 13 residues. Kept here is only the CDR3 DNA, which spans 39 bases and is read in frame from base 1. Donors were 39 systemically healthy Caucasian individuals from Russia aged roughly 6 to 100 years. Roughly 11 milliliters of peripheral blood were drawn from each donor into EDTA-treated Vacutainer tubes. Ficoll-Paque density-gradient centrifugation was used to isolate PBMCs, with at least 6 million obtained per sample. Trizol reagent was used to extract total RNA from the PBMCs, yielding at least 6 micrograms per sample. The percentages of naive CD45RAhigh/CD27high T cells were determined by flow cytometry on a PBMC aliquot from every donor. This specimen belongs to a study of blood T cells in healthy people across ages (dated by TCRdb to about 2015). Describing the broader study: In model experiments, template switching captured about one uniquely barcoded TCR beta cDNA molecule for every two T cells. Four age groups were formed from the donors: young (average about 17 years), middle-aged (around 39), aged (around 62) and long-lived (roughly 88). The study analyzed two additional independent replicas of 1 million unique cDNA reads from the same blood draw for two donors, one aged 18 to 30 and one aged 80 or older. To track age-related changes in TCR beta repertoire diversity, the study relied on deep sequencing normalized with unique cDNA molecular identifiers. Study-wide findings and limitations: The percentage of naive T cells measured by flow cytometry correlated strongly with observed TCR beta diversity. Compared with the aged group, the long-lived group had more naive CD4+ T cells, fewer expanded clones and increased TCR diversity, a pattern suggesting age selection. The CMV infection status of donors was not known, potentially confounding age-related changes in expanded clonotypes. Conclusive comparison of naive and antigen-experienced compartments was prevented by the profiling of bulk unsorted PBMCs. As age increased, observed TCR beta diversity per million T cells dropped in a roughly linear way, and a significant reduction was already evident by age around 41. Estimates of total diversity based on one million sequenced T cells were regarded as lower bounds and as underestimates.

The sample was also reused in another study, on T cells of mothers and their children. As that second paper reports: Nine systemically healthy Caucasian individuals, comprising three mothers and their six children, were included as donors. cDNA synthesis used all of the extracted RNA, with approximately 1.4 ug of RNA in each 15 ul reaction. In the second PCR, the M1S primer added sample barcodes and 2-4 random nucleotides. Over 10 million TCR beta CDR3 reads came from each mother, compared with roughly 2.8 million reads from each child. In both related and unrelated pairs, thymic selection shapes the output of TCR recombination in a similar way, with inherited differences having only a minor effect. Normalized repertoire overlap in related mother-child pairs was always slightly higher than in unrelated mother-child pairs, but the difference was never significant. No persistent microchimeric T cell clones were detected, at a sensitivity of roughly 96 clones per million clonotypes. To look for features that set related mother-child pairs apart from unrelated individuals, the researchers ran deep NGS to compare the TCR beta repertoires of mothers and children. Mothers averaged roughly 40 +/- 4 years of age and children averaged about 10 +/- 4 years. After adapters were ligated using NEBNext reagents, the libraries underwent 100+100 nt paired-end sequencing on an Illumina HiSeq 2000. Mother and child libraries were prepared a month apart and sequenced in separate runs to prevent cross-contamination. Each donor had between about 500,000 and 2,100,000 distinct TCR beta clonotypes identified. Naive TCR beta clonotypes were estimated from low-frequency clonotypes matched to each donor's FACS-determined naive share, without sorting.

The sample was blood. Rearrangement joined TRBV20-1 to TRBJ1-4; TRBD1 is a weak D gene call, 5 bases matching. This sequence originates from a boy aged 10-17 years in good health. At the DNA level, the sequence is TGCAGTGCTATGGGACGGAATAATGAAAAACTGTTTTTT. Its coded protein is CSAMGRNNEKLFF.